The next 18 T cell receptor beta chains were all read from a single sample in a study of T-cell reconstitution after alpha-beta-depleted transplantation in children. The library targeted TCRbeta and was prepared with unique molecular identifiers. TCRdb re-called the PCR reads with MiXCR, one entry per CDR3 protein. The sample lists 750,000 to 950,000 distinct CDR3 sequences; 16% were seen once. Sequencing used PBMCs, mostly from graft donor cells, obtained 360 days after TCRalphabeta/CD19-depleted stem cell transplant. These receptors were obtained from a male patient aged 10-17 years who had a stem cell transplant for acute lymphoblastic leukemia, so the T cells may come from the graft donor.

This clonotype has just a few counts. The chain carries TRBV5-1 and TRBJ2-1; TRBD2 aligns across 11 bases. The CDR3 loop spans 17 amino acids. Per the germline V gene, CDR1 is SGHRS and CDR2 is YFSETQ. The trim removed 4 bases at V and 0 bases at J, leaving 6 bases unmatched. The CDR3 DNA reads as TGCGCCAGCAGCCGGGGACTAGCGGACTTCTCCTACAATGAGCAGTTCTTC. It is translated as CASSRGLADFSYNEQFF.

The rearrangement uses TRBV18 and TRBJ2-1, with 9 positions matching TRBD2. Germline values: CDR1 KGHSH, CDR2 LQKENI. The CDR3 is made up of 16 amino acids. The J segment lost 6 bases and the V segment lost 3 bases, leaving 9 bases of the junction unmatched. The CDR3 is CASSPNEREVGNEQFF. Here the CDR3 DNA reads TGTGCCAGCTCACCGAACGAGCGGGAGGTCGGCAATGAGCAGTTCTTC.

This chain uses TRBV5-1 with TRBJ2-5; 10 nucleotides align to TRBD2. This CDR3 is 18 amino acids long. CDR1 and CDR2 (germline): SGHRS, YFSETQ. J gave up 0 bases and V 0 bases, and 8 bases lay outside the gene matches. CDR3 amino acids: CASSLGFGAGGYQETQYF. In nucleotides, the CDR3 is TGCGCCAGCAGCTTGGGATTCGGAGCGGGAGGGTACCAAGAGACCCAGTACTTC.

The chain has TRBV20-1 and TRBJ1-4; D ambiguous. Trimming pared 1 base from V and 2 bases from J, leaving 8 bases between. Germline values: CDR1 DFQATT, CDR2 SNEGSKA (reference sequence). The CDR3 is 14 amino acids. Here the CDR3 reads CSARVRVTNEKLFF. Written as DNA, the CDR3 is TGCAGTGCTAGAGTAAGGGTGACTAATGAAAAACTGTTTTTT.

The chain links TRBV6-1 to TRBJ2-3; the match to TRBD2 covers 8 bases. CDR1 and CDR2 from the germline V gene are MNHNS and SASEGT. Trimming took 4 bases from V and 6 from J; bases not matched to a gene: 9. CDR3 length: 15 residues. The CDR3 loop is CASSAAGTRADTQYF. In nucleotides, the CDR3 is TGTGCCAGCAGTGCCGCCGGGACTAGAGCCGATACGCAGTATTTT.

This clonotype was seen more than once but under ten times. The chain uses TRBV27 and TRBJ2-1; D possibly corresponds to TRBD2 (6 bases). The CDR3 length is 13 residues. Trimming took off 8 bases at V and 5 bases at J, with 13 bases between the two ends. Germline CDR1 reads MNHEY; CDR2 reads SMNVEV (reference sequence). The chain's CDR3 is CASLGIADNEQFF. For the CDR3, the DNA is TGTGCCAGCCTAGGGATAGCGGACAATGAGCAGTTCTTC.

There are a few counts of this clonotype. The V gene is TRBV7-9, the J gene TRBJ2-1, with TRBD2 matching over 15 bases. This CDR3 has 16 amino acids. Looked up from germline, CDR1 is SEHNR and CDR2 is FQNEAQ (reference sequence). With V trimmed by 4 bases and J by 3 bases, 1 base remained unmatched. The CDR3 loop reads CASSSGLAGGYNEQFF. CDR3 coding DNA: TGTGCCAGCAGCTCGGGACTAGCGGGAGGCTACAATGAGCAGTTCTTC.

This clonotype was counted ten times or more. The chain uses TRBV18 and TRBJ2-5; no clear D gene. This CDR3 comprises 13 residues. Trimming removed 6 bases from V and 7 bases from J, with 15 bases in between. CDR1 is KGHSH, CDR2 LQKENI, per germline. CDR3 protein: CASSEEPRGTQYF. CDR3 sequence (DNA): TGTGCCAGCTCCGAAGAACCGCGAGGGACCCAGTACTTC.

This clonotype was counted only a few times. The V and J genes are TRBV9 and TRBJ2-7, with a weak D call TRBD1 (6 bases). The CDR3 contains 15 residues. CDR1 and CDR2 (germline): SGDLS, YYNGEE. The V and J ends lost 0 bases and 3 bases respectively, with 13 bases between them. For the CDR3, the DNA is TGTGCCAGCAGCGTAGAAGGCAGGGGTTTCTACGAGCAGTACTTC. Its protein product is CASSVEGRGFYEQYF.

The CDR3 DNA sequence: TGTGCCAGCAGCCCAATTGGACTAGCGGGAGGGACCGGGGAGCTGTTTTTT. Protein sequence: CASSPIGLAGGTGELFF. This chain uses TRBV7-7 with TRBJ2-2; 15 bases agree with TRBD2. The CDR3 is made up of 17 amino acids. After removal of 5 bases from V and 5 bases from J, the junction contained 6 bases not matched to a gene. Germline CDR1 and CDR2: SSHAT and FNYEAQ (reference sequence).

The J gene is TRBJ2-1, the V gene TRBV2; a weak D match, TRBD1 (5 bases). The CDR3 extends over 11 amino acids. Trimming took off 0 bases at V and 15 bases at J, with 9 bases between the two ends. Germline lookup yields CDR1 SNHLY and CDR2 FYNNEI. In nucleotides, the CDR3 is TGTGCCAGCAGTGAAGCAGGGGTTGCGTTCTTC. It translates to CASSEAGVAFF.

This clonotype was detected only a few times. The chain carries TRBV29-1 and TRBJ2-1; TRBD2 might be the D (5 bases). Germline assignment: CDR1 SQVTM and CDR2 ANQGSEA. V dropped 8 bases and J dropped 0 bases, with 17 bases sitting between them. The CDR3 loop spans 15 amino acids. The CDR3 DNA reads as TGCAGCATAAGAACGGGGAAAAGCTCCTACAATGAGCAGTTCTTC. This gives the protein CSIRTGKSSYNEQFF.

The chain uses TRBV12-3 or TRBV12-4 and TRBJ2-7; 9 nucleotides line up with TRBD2. With 7 bases clipped from V and 2 bases from J, the junction kept 18 bases outside the gene matches. The CDR3 totals 18 residues. The CDR3 is CASKKPPLSSGRPYEQYF. The CDR3 nucleotides are TGTGCCAGCAAGAAACCTCCCCTCTCAAGCGGGAGGCCCTACGAGCAGTACTTC.

This chain connects TRBV5-4 to TRBJ2-3; perhaps TRBD2 as D (6 bases). The CDR3 loop spans 16 amino acids. With 6 bases removed from V and 3 bases from J, the gap between germline ends came to 20 bases. In germline, CDR1 is SGHNT, CDR2 YYREEE (reference sequence). The CDR3 protein is CASTASLGLATDTQYF. The DNA of the CDR3 is TGTGCCAGCACCGCATCCCTCGGTCTAGCGACAGATACGCAGTATTTT.

CDR3 sequence: CASSQGLAGGTYNEQFF. For the CDR3, the DNA is TGTGCCAGCAGCCAGGGACTAGCGGGAGGAACCTACAATGAGCAGTTCTTC. The rearrangement uses TRBV7-9 and TRBJ2-1; TRBD2 aligns across 15 bases. CDR1 SEHNR and CDR2 FQNEAQ come from the germline V gene (reference sequence). The CDR3 is 17 amino acids. V shed 5 bases, J shed 2 bases, and the junction held 4 bases outside the gene matches.

The rearrangement uses TRBV3-1 and TRBJ2-3; TRBD2 is a possible D gene (5 bases). The CDR3 has 14 amino acids. V was trimmed by 6 bases and J by 6 bases, leaving 16 bases between them. Per the germline V gene, CDR1 is LGHDT and CDR2 is YNNKEL (reference sequence). CDR3 DNA sequence: TGTGCCAGCAGTCCACGGACCGGGATGGATACGCAGTATTTT. Translating gives CASSPRTGMDTQYF.

This clonotype was recorded many times. Mismatch with germline at one junction end may stem from a read error. The chain employs TRBV5-1 and TRBJ2-3; maybe TRBD2 (6 bases). Per germline, CDR1 SGHRS and CDR2 YFSETQ. This CDR3 is 14 amino acids long. In DNA, the CDR3 is TGTGCCAGCAGCTGGGGGACTAGCACAGATACGCAGTATTTT. Translating it yields CASSWGTSTDTQYF.

This chain uses TRBV23-1 with TRBJ2-7, with 8 bases matching TRBD1. TRBV23-1 is labeled an ORF, and its function is uncertain. CDR3 length equals 16 residues. The trim removed 6 bases at V and 5 bases at J, leaving 15 bases unmatched. This chain's CDR3 is CASSPLRDRWSHEQYF. Here the CDR3 DNA reads TGCGCCAGCAGCCCCCTCCGGGACAGGTGGTCCCACGAGCAGTACTTC.